Presented here are 13 T cell receptor beta chains from one specimen sequenced in a study of blood T cell repertoires in COVID-19. Some clones are missing from TCRdb's copy, which holds only in-frame ones; the method was immunoSEQ multiplex PCR. This table holds nearly 400,000 clones, roughly 91% found once. The sample taken for sequencing was PBMCs or T cells enriched from blood (not recorded which). These receptors were taken from a woman in her twenties or thirties who had recovered from COVID-19.

This chain links TRBV5-5 with TRBJ1-3; D gene uncertain. V gave up 0 bases and J gave up 0 bases, with 7 bases separating them. CDR3 length equals 15 residues. Germline V gives CDR1 SGHKS, CDR2 YYEKEE (reference sequence). The CDR3 region is CASSLDLYSGNTIYF. The DNA of the CDR3 is TGTGCCAGCAGCTTGGATCTCTACTCTGGAAACACCATATATTTT.

This chain links TRBV30 with TRBJ2-2; 8 bases agree with TRBD2. The CDR3 consists of 14 residues. The trim removed 2 bases at V and 3 bases at J, leaving 2 bases unmatched. Per the germline V gene, CDR1 is GTSNPN and CDR2 is SVGIG (reference sequence). DNA for the CDR3: TGTGCCTGGAGTAACGGGAGGGACACCGGGGAGCTGTTTTTT. Translation gives CAWSNGRDTGELFF.

V gene TRBV6-5 combines with J gene TRBJ1-2; D unclear. V shed 6 bases and J shed 3 bases, with 14 bases lying between them. The germline V gene encodes CDR1 MNHEY and CDR2 SVGAGI. CDR3 size: 14 residues. CDR3 bases: TGTGCCAGCAGGAACAGATACCAAGACTATGGCTACACCTTC. This codes for CASRNRYQDYGYTF.

This chain links TRBV18 with TRBJ2-5; TRBD2 aligns across 7 bases. This CDR3 contains 16 residues. V lost 4 bases to trimming and J lost 1 base; unmatched junction nucleotides: 9. Germline-derived CDR1 and CDR2 are KGHSH and LQKENI. The CDR3 here is CASSLIVAGTQETQYF. CDR3 bases: TGTGCCAGCTCACTGATTGTAGCGGGTACCCAAGAGACCCAGTACTTC.

V is TRBV9 and J is TRBJ2-7; TRBD2 matches at 10 bases. Germline CDR1 and CDR2: SGDLS and YYNGEE. With V trimmed by 4 bases and J by 0 bases, 4 bases remained unmatched. CDR3 length: 15 residues. CDR3 nucleotides: TGTGCCAGCAGCTTGACTAGCGGGCACTCCTACGAGCAGTACTTC. Translated: CASSLTSGHSYEQYF.

This clone has a single count. This chain links TRBV29-1 with TRBJ1-1; TRBD1 is a possible D gene (6 bases). With 8 bases removed from V and 4 bases from J, the gap between germline ends came to 17 bases. Germline V gives CDR1 SQVTM, CDR2 ANQGSEA. This CDR3 contains 13 residues. CDR3: CSLVVGASTEAFF. Written as DNA, the CDR3 is TGCAGCCTAGTAGTGGGGGCGTCCACTGAAGCTTTCTTT.

The chain carries TRBV4-2 and TRBJ2-7; TRBD1 is a possible D gene (6 bases). The CDR3 extends over 16 amino acids. The V gene lost 0 bases and the J gene lost 3 bases, with 15 bases spanning the gap. Germline V gene data show CDR1 as LGHNA and CDR2 as YNFKEQ. This CDR3 reads CASSQEWQGRLYEQYF. CDR3 DNA: TGTGCCAGCAGCCAAGAATGGCAGGGGCGCCTCTACGAGCAGTACTTC.

The rearrangement uses TRBV5-1 and TRBJ1-1; D remains ambiguous. The germline CDR1 and CDR2 sequences are SGHRS and YFSETQ. The V gene lost 0 bases and the J gene lost 1 base, with 4 bases spanning the gap. The CDR3 contains 13 residues. The CDR3 loop is CASSLARNTEAFF. The CDR3 bases are TGCGCCAGCAGCTTGGCTAGGAACACTGAAGCTTTCTTT.

This clone came up once. The chain is built from TRBV29-1 and TRBJ1-1; the match to TRBD1 covers 10 bases. CDR3 length: 13 residues. V trimming: 6 bases; J trimming: 4 bases; junction bases outside the gene matches: 5. Germline V CDR1 and CDR2: SQVTM, ANQGSEA. CDR3 residues: CSVSGQGITEAFF. In DNA form, the CDR3 reads TGCAGCGTGTCGGGACAGGGGATCACTGAAGCTTTCTTT.

This sequence joins TRBV5-4 and TRBJ2-7; 10 bases are a match to TRBD2. This CDR3 has 17 residues. J lost 4 bases, V lost 4 bases, and 14 bases had no gene match. Germline CDR1 SGHNT, CDR2 YYREEE (reference sequence). CDR3 sequence (DNA): TGTGCCAGCAGCACGCAAGCGAGCGGGAGGGGACTATACGAGCAGTACTTC. Amino acids: CASSTQASGRGLYEQYF.

The V gene is TRBV9, the J gene TRBJ2-2; 8 bases line up with TRBD2. The CDR3 totals 16 residues. Germline CDR1 reads SGDLS; CDR2 reads YYNGEE. V dropped 2 bases and J dropped 7; count of bases not matched to a gene: 10. CDR3: CASSVSARGGLGELFF. CDR3 nucleotides: TGTGCCAGCAGCGTGTCAGCCCGCGGGGGGCTCGGGGAGCTGTTTTTT.

This clone is a singleton in its sample. The J gene is TRBJ1-6, the V gene TRBV27; D unresolved. The germline CDR1 and CDR2 sequences are MNHEY and SMNVEV (reference sequence). This CDR3 contains 15 residues. The V gene lost 3 bases and the J gene lost 0 bases, with 6 bases spanning the gap. CDR3 nucleotide sequence: TGTGCCAGCAGTTTTACCAGCTCCTATAATTCACCCCTCCACTTT. This translates into CASSFTSSYNSPLHF.

The V gene is TRBV3-1 (or the pseudogene TRBV3-2), the J gene TRBJ2-7; D gene ambiguous. The CDR3 runs 15 residues. In germline, CDR1 is LGHDT, CDR2 YNNKEL (reference sequence). Trimming took off 1 base at V and 4 bases at J, with 14 bases between the two ends. As DNA, the CDR3 is TGTGCCAGCAGCCAAGCCCCTTTGAGAGCATACGAGCAGTACTTC. This codes for CASSQAPLRAYEQYF.